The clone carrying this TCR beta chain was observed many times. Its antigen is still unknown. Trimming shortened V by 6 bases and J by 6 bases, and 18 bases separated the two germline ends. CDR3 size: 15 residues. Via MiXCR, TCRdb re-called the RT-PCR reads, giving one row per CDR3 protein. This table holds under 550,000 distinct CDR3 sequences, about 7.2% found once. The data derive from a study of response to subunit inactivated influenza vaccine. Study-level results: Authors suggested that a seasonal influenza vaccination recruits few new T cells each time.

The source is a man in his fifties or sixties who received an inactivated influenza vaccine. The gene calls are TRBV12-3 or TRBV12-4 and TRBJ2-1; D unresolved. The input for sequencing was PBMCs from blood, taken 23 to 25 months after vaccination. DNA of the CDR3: TGTGCCAGCAGACTGGGGTCCTGGGCCGCCAATGAGCAGTTCTTC. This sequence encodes CASRLGSWAANEQFF.